This record concerns one T cell receptor (beta chain) sequence. The data derive from a study of OX40 agonist ivuxolimab in advanced cancers. Trimming removed 0 bases at V and 2 bases at J, with 10 bases between. The CDR3 loop spans 15 amino acids. In germline, CDR1 is SGHRS, CDR2 YFSETQ. Data came from immunoSEQ multiplex PCR; TCRdb stores just in-frame clones and leaves some out. Of tens of thousands of clones listed, roughly 80% are singletons. Source: CD4+ or CD8+ T cells sorted from blood, taken in a trial of the OX40 agonist ivuxolimab. The chain has TRBV5-1 and TRBJ2-3; D gene uncertain. The TCR originated in an adult with an advanced solid tumor such as melanoma, head and neck, liver or kidney cancer. The CDR3 region has the DNA TGCGCCAGCAGCTTGGTGAGGCAGAACACAGATACGCAGTATTTT. This sequence encodes CASSLVRQNTDTQYF. Full variable domain (rest looked up from reference TRBV5-1 and TRBJ2-3): KAGVTQTPRYLIKTRGQQVTLSCSPISGHRSVSWYQQTPGQGLQFLFEYFSETQRNKGNFPGRFSGRQFSNSRSEMNVSTLELGDSALYLCASSLVRQNTDTQYFGPGTRLTVL.